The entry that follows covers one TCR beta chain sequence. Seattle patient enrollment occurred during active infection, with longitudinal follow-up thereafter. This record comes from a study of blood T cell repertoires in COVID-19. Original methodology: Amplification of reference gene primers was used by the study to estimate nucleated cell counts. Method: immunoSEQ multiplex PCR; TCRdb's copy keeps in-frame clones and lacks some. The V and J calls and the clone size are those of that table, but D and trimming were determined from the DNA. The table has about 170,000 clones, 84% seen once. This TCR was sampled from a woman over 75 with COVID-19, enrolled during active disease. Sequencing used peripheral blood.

The CDR3 DNA reads as TGTGCCAGCAGACGGACAGGGGGCCTCTTGGATGGCTACACCTTC. Translation: CASRRTGGLLDGYTF. The rearrangement links TRBV6-6 to TRBJ1-2; 11 nucleotides line up with TRBD1. Unmatched junction bases numbered 9, after V lost 6 bases and J lost 6 bases. Germline values: CDR1 MNHNY, CDR2 SVGAGI (reference sequence). The CDR3 is made up of 15 amino acids.